This TCR beta chain stems from a study of blood T cells in healthy people across ages. Findings of the study overall: Getting older went along with TCR beta diversity per million T cells dropping roughly linearly.

The CDR3 length is 15 residues. Germline V lookup: CDR1 GTSNPN, CDR2 SVGIG (reference sequence). V shed 2 bases and J 5 bases; nucleotides not matched to a gene: 10. With a J-beta primer mix and a sample-barcoded 5' primer, a second PCR ran about 7 to 12 cycles. A tag from a template-switch adaptor with 12 random nucleotides marked each cDNA molecule. CDR3-containing paired-end reads numbering at least 2.5 million came from each sample. TCRdb ran MiXCR on the 5' RACE reads and lists one entry per CDR3 protein. Seen here are roughly 1,300,000 distinct CDR3 sequences, roughly 60% observed once, and the top ten hold 6.5% to 8.5%. Remarks on this clonotype: Its cognate antigen is unknown.

The material sequenced was blood. The V and J genes are TRBV30 and TRBJ2-5, with 8 positions matching TRBD1. This TCR was sampled from a man between 18 and 29 years old in good health. The CDR3 sequence: CAWSLGTGAGETQYF. CDR3 sequence (DNA): TGTGCCTGGAGTCTAGGGACAGGCGCCGGGGAGACCCAGTACTTC.